These 15 T cell receptor beta chains were sequenced from one sample in a study of T cells in women clearing cervical HPV infection (dated by TCRdb to between 2018 and 2020). The library relied on the immunoSEQ multiplex PCR assay. TCRdb retrieved this table from immuneACCESS and kept in-frame rearrangements only. Not all clones are present; in checked studies, unresolved V genes account for under half, and no reason is known for the remainder. The sample table holds about 48,000 clones. The top ten clonotypes cover about 1.6% of the sample. Sequencing was carried out using blood buffy coat. These receptors came from a woman between 18 and 70 years old with a cervical HPV16 infection that either progressed to CIN3+ or cleared (not recorded which).

A word on this clone: The read comes to an end 3 residues before the CDR3 does, leaving the germline J gene to fill in the end. The J gene is TRBJ2-5, the V gene TRBV28; 7 bases align to TRBD2. Germline V CDR1 and CDR2: MDHEN, SYDVKM. Germline trimming cut 10 bases from V and 4 bases from J; bases unmatched to any gene: 15. CDR3 length equals 15 residues. CDR3 DNA, as far as it was read: TGTGCCACCCACAGAGGACTAGACGCGTTAGAGACC. Translation: CATHRGLDALET. The full CDR3 protein reads CATHRGLDALETQYF.

About this clone itself: Coverage ceases 3 residues before the CDR3 finishes, and the germline J gene fills in the end. The chain combines TRBV6-1 with TRBJ1-1, with TRBD1 matching 8 bases. This CDR3 region has 14 residues. Germline V CDR1 and CDR2: MNHNS, SASEGT. V shed 2 bases and J 4 bases; nucleotides not matched to a gene: 3. The DNA read from the CDR3 is TGTGCCAGCAGTGAACCACAGGGGGGCACTGAA. Translated, it gives CASSEPQGGTE. The CDR3 in its entirety is CASSEPQGGTEAFF.

Regarding this clone: The read terminates 3 residues before the CDR3 end, so the remaining end is supplied by the germline J gene. The V call is TRBV6-1, the J call TRBJ2-7; D not certain. CDR3 length: 14 residues. Germline lookup yields CDR1 MNHNS and CDR2 SASEGT. V was shortened by 0 bases and J by 3 bases, with 9 bases between the two germline ends. The CDR3 region is CASSEAFRSYEQYF. Partial CDR3 DNA: TGTGCCAGCAGTGAAGCGTTCAGGAGCTACGAG.

CDR3 DNA, as far as it was read: TGTGCCTGGAGTATCCGGGGTACAGGGTCGGGGGAGACC. This codes for CAWSIRGTGSGET. The whole CDR3 is CAWSIRGTGSGETQYF. The rearrangement joins TRBV30 to TRBJ2-5; a weak D match, TRBD1 (6 bases). The missing CDR3 end, 3 residues past where the read stops, is filled in from the germline J gene. The germline CDR1 and CDR2 sequences are GTSNPN and SVGIG (reference sequence). Trimming took 2 bases from V and 5 from J, leaving 21 bases between them. This CDR3 comprises 16 residues.

Remarks on this clone: The read ends 3 residues before the CDR3 terminus; that terminus is restored from the germline J gene. This chain joins TRBV7-8 and TRBJ2-1; no reliable D call. Germline V lookup: CDR1 SGHVS, CDR2 FQNEAQ. V was pared by 1 base and J by 5 bases, with 12 bases between. The CDR3 loop spans 15 amino acids. The CDR3 loop reads CASSLVTAQNNEQFF. Partial CDR3 DNA: TGTGCCAGCAGCTTAGTTACAGCCCAAAACAATGAG.

Comment on this clone: Sequencing ends 3 residues short of the CDR3 end; the germline J gene provides the rest. The chain employs TRBV30 and TRBJ1-3, with 8 nucleotides matching TRBD1. This CDR3 comprises 15 residues. Germline V gives CDR1 GTSNPN, CDR2 SVGIG (reference sequence). After removal of 4 bases from V and 0 bases from J, the junction contained 5 bases not matched to a gene. The covered CDR3 bases are TGTGCCTGGACCAGGGACAGGTTCTCTGGAAACACC. Protein product: CAWTRDRFSGNT. The CDR3, in full, reads CAWTRDRFSGNTIYF. Drawing the rest from reference TRBV30 and TRBJ1-3, the complete variable domain is SQTIHQWPATLVQPVGSPLSLECTVEGTSNPNLYWYRQAAGRGLQLLFYSVGIGQISSEVPQNLSASRPQDRQFILSSKKLLLSDSGFYLCAWTRDRFSGNTIYFGEGSWLTVV.

About this clone itself: With the read ending 3 residues before the CDR3 end, the germline J gene is used to fill in that end. The genes are TRBV10-3 and TRBJ1-5; D is unresolved. Trimming stripped 0 bases from V and 0 bases from J, with 12 bases between. Germline values: CDR1 ENHRY, CDR2 SYGVKD. This CDR3 is 17 amino acids long. The CDR3 protein is CAISESLGRNSNQPQHF. The CDR3 DNA, read in part, is TGTGCCATCAGTGAGTCGTTAGGCAGGAATAGCAATCAGCCC.

Comment on this clone: Sequencing ends 3 residues short of the CDR3 end; the germline J gene provides the rest. The chain employs TRBV29-1 and TRBJ2-3; D may correspond to TRBD1 or TRBD2 (5 bases each). This CDR3 region has 14 residues. Trimming removed 4 bases from V and 6 bases from J, with 17 bases in between. Germline lookup yields CDR1 SQVTM and CDR2 ANQGSEA. The CDR3 protein is CSVGRQSRGDTQYF. The sequenced CDR3 bases are TGCAGCGTTGGACGACAGTCAAGAGGGGATACG.

Notes on this clone: Read coverage stops 3 residues before the CDR3 terminus; the germline J gene supplies the remainder. The chain combines TRBV20-1 with TRBJ1-4, with D perhaps matching TRBD1 (5 bases). V gave up 3 bases and J gave up 8 bases, with 16 bases separating them. Germline CDR1 is DFQATT and CDR2 is SNEGSKA (reference sequence). The CDR3 runs 14 residues. The CDR3 here is CSASLRVDREKLFF. The sequenced CDR3 bases are TGCAGTGCTAGTCTCAGGGTCGATCGGGAAAAA.

CDR3 DNA (partial): TGTGCCTGGAGTAACAGGGGCGAG. It codes for CAWSNRGE. The complete CDR3 reads CAWSNRGEQYF. This chain connects TRBV30 to TRBJ2-7; 7 bases fit TRBD1. The CDR3 end falls 3 residues outside the read, so it is completed with the germline J gene. The trim removed 2 bases at V and 6 bases at J, leaving 1 base unmatched. The CDR3 is 11 residues long. The germline gives CDR1 GTSNPN, CDR2 SVGIG (reference sequence).

With respect to this clone: Sequencing ends 3 residues short of the CDR3 end; the germline J gene provides the rest. This chain uses TRBV7-9 with TRBJ1-1; TRBD1 matches 7 bases. The CDR3 has 14 residues. The germline CDR1 and CDR2 sequences are SEHNR and FQNEAQ (reference sequence). V lost 1 base, J lost 4 bases, and 3 bases stayed unmatched. Partial CDR3 DNA: TGTGCCAGCAGCTTAGAACAGGGGATCACTGAA. It specifies CASSLEQGITE. The entire CDR3 sequence reads CASSLEQGITEAFF.

The CDR3 bases that were read are TGTGCCAGCAGCCAAGATTCAGGTAACACTGAA. Amino acid sequence: CASSQDSGNTE. The CDR3 in its entirety is CASSQDSGNTEAFF. The chain combines TRBV14 with TRBJ1-1; no definite D call. The read falls 3 residues short of the CDR3 end, and the missing part is taken from the germline J gene. The germline CDR1 and CDR2 sequences are SGHDN and FVKESK. The ends were cut back, 0 bases at V and 2 bases at J, with 7 bases in the middle. The CDR3 loop spans 14 amino acids.

With regard to this clone: The read terminates 3 residues before the CDR3 end, so the remaining end is supplied by the germline J gene. V usage is TRBV2 and J usage is TRBJ2-3, with 7 bases that match TRBD2. The CDR3 is made up of 16 amino acids. V shed 3 bases and J 2 bases; nucleotides not matched to a gene: 8. Germline V gives CDR1 SNHLY, CDR2 FYNNEI. Incomplete CDR3 DNA: TGTGCCAGCAGTGACCCGGGGGGACGGAACACAGATACG. Protein product: CASSDPGGRNTDT. The CDR3 reads in full as CASSDPGGRNTDTQYF. The full variable domain, rest sourced from reference TRBV2 and TRBJ2-3, is EPEVTQTPSHQVTQMGQEVILRCVPISNHLYFYWYRQILGQKVEFLVSFYNNEISEKSEIFDDQFSVERPDGSNFTLKIRSTKLEDSAMYFCASSDPGGRNTDTQYFGPGTRLTVL.

About this clone itself: The read ends 3 residues shy of where the CDR3 ends; the end is completed using the germline J gene. The V and J genes are TRBV28 and TRBJ1-2; D may be TRBD1 (6 bases). CDR1 MDHEN and CDR2 SYDVKM come from the germline V gene. The length of the CDR3 is 14 residues. Between the trimmed V and J ends, which lost 6 bases and 7 bases, there was a span of 18 bases. The sequenced part of the CDR3 DNA is TGTGCCAGCAGGGCTTTGGGCAGGGGCTCTGGC. Its translation is CASRALGRGSG. The CDR3 reads in full as CASRALGRGSGYTF.

About this clone: The read falls 3 residues short of the CDR3 end, and the missing part is taken from the germline J gene. The chain recombines TRBV5-5 with TRBJ2-7; D is uncertain. V lost 1 base to trimming and J lost 2 bases, with 4 bases between them. CDR1 SGHKS and CDR2 YYEKEE come from the germline V gene (reference sequence). This CDR3 has 12 amino acids. The CDR3 sequence is CASSLIAYEQYF. The CDR3 DNA, read in part, is TGTGCCAGCAGCTTGATCGCCTACGAG.